Below, 26 T cell receptor beta chains from the same sample are listed, as sequenced in a study of blood T cell repertoires in COVID-19. Sequencing was performed with immunoSEQ multiplex PCR; in TCRdb, only in-frame clones are kept and a portion is missing. The table lists about 200,000 clones, under 90% of them singletons. Sequenced material: peripheral blood. Source of these receptors: a man aged 40-49 years with acute or convalescent COVID-19.

Written as DNA, the CDR3 is TGTGCCAGCAGTTACTTCGCCGGGACAGGGGGCGTTGGCTACACCTTC. Translated: CASSYFAGTGGVGYTF. The V call is TRBV6-2 or TRBV6-3, the J call TRBJ1-2; 12 bases fit TRBD1. The V segment lost 1 base and the J segment 7 bases; nucleotides outside the gene matches: 7. The CDR3 has 16 residues. Germline values: CDR1 MNHEY, CDR2 SVGEGT.

The chain uses TRBV7-9 and TRBJ2-3, with TRBD2 as a possible D gene (6 bases). The V gene's germline CDR1 is SEHNR and CDR2 FQNEAQ (reference sequence). The CDR3 has 13 residues. Trimming removed 3 bases at V and 4 bases at J, with 8 bases between. The CDR3: CASSFGEADTQYF. The CDR3 nucleotides are TGTGCCAGCAGCTTCGGGGAGGCAGATACGCAGTATTTT.

The chain is built from TRBV24-1 and TRBJ2-3; 8 nucleotides match TRBD2. This CDR3 has 17 residues. Looked up from germline, CDR1 is KGHDR and CDR2 is SFDVKD. V trimming: 1 base; J trimming: 5 bases; junction bases outside the gene matches: 10. Written as DNA, the CDR3 is TGTGCCACCAGTGATTTCCAAACGGGGGGGCAAAGAGATACGCAGTATTTT. Translated: CATSDFQTGGQRDTQYF.

V and J are TRBV5-1 and TRBJ1-2, with TRBD1 identical over 7 bases. Germline V gene data show CDR1 as SGHRS and CDR2 as YFSETQ. Unmatched junction bases numbered 9, after V lost 0 bases and J lost 7 bases. The CDR3 contains 15 residues. The DNA of the CDR3 is TGCGCCAGCAGCTTGGAAGAAGAGGGGGCGAGTGGCTACACCTTC. This codes for CASSLEEEGASGYTF.

This clone was recorded only once. The chain couples TRBV10-3 to TRBJ2-1; 15 positions match TRBD2. The J segment lost 6 bases and the V segment lost 4 bases, leaving 4 bases of the junction unmatched. The CDR3 runs to 16 residues. From germline, CDR1 is ENHRY and CDR2 SYGVKD. CDR3 residues: CAISGGLAGGTNEQFF. The CDR3 region has the DNA TGTGCCATCAGTGGGGGACTAGCGGGGGGTACCAATGAGCAGTTCTTC.

The V gene is TRBV18, the J gene TRBJ1-5; D perhaps matches TRBD1 (6 bases). This CDR3 is 16 amino acids long. Per the germline V gene, CDR1 is KGHSH and CDR2 is LQKENI. Trimming took off 3 bases at V and 1 base at J, with 13 bases between the two ends. CDR3 nucleotides: TGTGCCAGCTCACCCGCCGGGGGGCTCAGCAATCAGCCCCAGCATTTT. Protein: CASSPAGGLSNQPQHF.

The genes are TRBV5-1 and TRBJ1-1; 8 nucleotides line up with TRBD1. The CDR3 extends over 14 amino acids. Germline V gene data show CDR1 as SGHRS and CDR2 as YFSETQ. J lost 4 bases, V lost 1 base, and 3 bases had no gene match. As DNA, the CDR3 is TGCGCCAGCAGCTTGAACAGGGGGGTCACTGAAGCTTTCTTT. Protein product: CASSLNRGVTEAFF.

The J gene is TRBJ2-2, the V gene TRBV23-1, with no clear D. TRBV23-1 is sorted into the ORF group, with uncertain function. This CDR3 is built from 17 residues. Trimming took 3 bases from V and 2 from J, leaving 16 bases between them. In DNA, the CDR3 is TGCGCCAGCAGTCAGCTATCCTCAGGCGTTAACACCGGGGAGCTGTTTTTT. Translated: CASSQLSSGVNTGELFF.

The chain has TRBV30 and TRBJ2-3; 7 positions agree with TRBD2. J was trimmed by 1 base and V by 2 bases; bases with no gene match: 3. This CDR3 has 14 residues. Germline V gives CDR1 GTSNPN, CDR2 SVGIG (reference sequence). CDR3 protein: CAWSPLAGTDTQYF. In nucleotides, the CDR3 is TGTGCCTGGAGTCCCCTAGCGGGCACAGATACGCAGTATTTT.

V usage is TRBV18 and J usage is TRBJ2-3; 16 bases align to TRBD2. The CDR3 is made up of 19 amino acids. Germline loops: CDR1 KGHSH, CDR2 LQKENI. Trimming removed 0 bases from V and 1 base from J; junction bases left unmatched: 4. CDR3 DNA sequence: TGTGCCAGCTCACCACCGGGACTAGCGGGGGGGAGAGGCACAGATACGCAGTATTTT. Translation gives CASSPPGLAGGRGTDTQYF.

The count of this clone is one. The V and J genes are TRBV4-1 and TRBJ1-5; a weak D match, TRBD1 (6 bases). CDR3 length: 14 residues. CDR1 is MGHRA and CDR2 is YSYEKL in the germline V gene. The germline V and J ends were trimmed by 2 bases and 6 bases, with 11 bases remaining between them. CDR3 bases: TGCGCCAGCAGCCAAACAGGGCCCAGTCAGCCCCAGCATTTT. Residues: CASSQTGPSQPQHF.

Notes on this clone: One end of the junction fails to match germline, which may point to a read error. This sequence joins TRBV9 and TRBJ2-5, with 15 bases aligning to TRBD2. This CDR3 contains 19 residues. In germline, CDR1 is SGDLS, CDR2 YYNGEE. In nucleotides, the CDR3 is TGTGCCCGCAGCGTCGCGGGGGGACTAGCGGGGGGATACCAAGAGACCCAGTACTTC. Translation: CARSVAGGLAGGYQETQYF.

Note on this clone: Other DNA sequences from this sample encode an identical CDR3 as well. The chain is built from TRBV5-1 and TRBJ1-1; 9 nucleotides match TRBD1. V was clipped by 4 bases and J by 2 bases; unmatched bases: 3. The CDR3 has 14 residues. Germline CDR1 SGHRS, CDR2 YFSETQ. The CDR3 protein is CASSLDRGNTEAFF. The CDR3 DNA reads TGCGCCAGCAGCCTGGACAGGGGTAACACTGAAGCTTTCTTT. Drawing the rest from reference TRBV5-1 and TRBJ1-1, the complete variable domain is KAGVTQTPRYLIKTRGQQVTLSCSPISGHRSVSWYQQTPGQGLQFLFEYFSETQRNKGNFPGRFSGRQFSNSRSEMNVSTLELGDSALYLCASSLDRGNTEAFFGQGTRLTVV.

In its sample, this clone was seen once. The rearrangement links TRBV6-1 to TRBJ1-3, with 7 nucleotides matching TRBD1. Germline assignment: CDR1 MNHNS and CDR2 SASEGT. CDR3 length equals 16 residues. The ends lost 2 bases at V and 2 bases at J; junction bases unmatched: 6. The CDR3 sequence is CASSEFGQGAGNTIYF. CDR3 sequence (DNA): TGTGCCAGCAGTGAATTTGGGCAGGGGGCTGGAAACACCATATATTTT.

This clone was observed at least ten times. This chain uses TRBV10-3 with TRBJ1-6; D is undetermined. Germline CDR1 is ENHRY and CDR2 is SYGVKD. The CDR3 extends over 14 amino acids. The V end lost 3 bases, the J end lost 10 bases, and 13 bases lay between the germline ends. The CDR3 reads CAISDIESASPLHF. The CDR3 DNA reads as TGTGCCATCAGTGATATCGAGTCCGCCTCACCCCTCCACTTT.

V is TRBV19 and J is TRBJ1-6; D is perhaps TRBD1 (5 bases). CDR1 and CDR2 from the germline V gene are LNHDA and SQIVND (reference sequence). V was trimmed by 3 bases and J by 6 bases, leaving 9 bases between them. The CDR3 has 14 amino acids. CDR3 protein: CASSIQGINSPLHF. In DNA form, the CDR3 reads TGTGCCAGTAGTATTCAGGGAATTAATTCACCCCTCCACTTT.

The chain employs TRBV27 and TRBJ2-7; 7 nucleotides align to TRBD1. CDR1 and CDR2 from the germline V gene are MNHEY and SMNVEV (reference sequence). V shed 1 base and J 2 bases; nucleotides not matched to a gene: 11. CDR3 length: 17 amino acids. CDR3 nucleotide sequence: TGTGCCAGCAGTTTATTCCCGGGACAGCTTACAACCTACGAGCAGTACTTC. As protein: CASSLFPGQLTTYEQYF.

Only one count was recorded for this clone. V is TRBV27 and J is TRBJ1-2, with a weak D call TRBD1 (5 bases). The CDR3 extends over 17 amino acids. V shed 0 bases and J shed 4 bases, with 18 bases lying between them. Looked up from germline, CDR1 is MNHEY and CDR2 is SMNVEV (reference sequence). The CDR3 bases are TGTGCCAGCAGTTTATCCCCCGCCAGACAGCCGTCCTATGGCTACACCTTC. It is translated as CASSLSPARQPSYGYTF.

The chain carries TRBV5-6 and TRBJ2-5; tentatively, D is TRBD2 (6 bases). With 4 bases removed from V and 4 bases from J, the gap between germline ends came to 17 bases. Per germline, CDR1 SGHDT and CDR2 YYEEEE. This CDR3 contains 15 residues. CDR3 residues: CASSLLGRAGETQYF. The CDR3 nucleotides are TGTGCCAGCAGCCTCTTGGGACGAGCGGGAGAGACCCAGTACTTC.

The chain uses TRBV29-1 and TRBJ2-7, with TRBD1 matching over 8 bases. The junction had 12 bases not matched to a gene; V was cut back by 5 bases and J by 6 bases. Germline assignment: CDR1 SQVTM and CDR2 ANQGSEA. The CDR3 runs 14 residues. The CDR3: CSVYPAGQGLEQYF. In nucleotides, the CDR3 is TGCAGCGTTTACCCGGCAGGACAGGGCCTCGAGCAGTACTTC.

The chain links TRBV7-2 to TRBJ2-1, with 9 bases that match TRBD2. The V gene end was trimmed by 5 bases and the J gene end by 4 bases; junction bases not matched to a gene: 6. This CDR3 has 15 residues. The V gene's germline CDR1 is SGHTA and CDR2 FQGNSA. CDR3: CASSPTSGHYNEQFF. CDR3 sequence (DNA): TGTGCCAGCAGCCCGACTAGCGGTCATTACAATGAGCAGTTCTTC.

The V call is TRBV14, the J call TRBJ1-2, with D perhaps TRBD1 (5 bases). The CDR3 extends over 13 amino acids. The germline CDR1 and CDR2 sequences are SGHDN and FVKESK. Between the trimmed V and J ends, which lost 5 bases and 5 bases, there was a span of 12 bases. The CDR3 is CASSAGHKYGYTF. As DNA, the CDR3 is TGTGCCAGCAGCGCCGGACATAAATATGGCTACACCTTC.

The chain has TRBV10-3 and TRBJ2-5; D is undetermined. Germline V gives CDR1 ENHRY, CDR2 SYGVKD. Trimming pared 2 bases from V and 1 base from J, leaving 5 bases between. The CDR3 contains 13 residues. The DNA for the CDR3 is TGTGCCATCAGTGAGACTATCCAAGAGACCCAGTACTTC. Translated: CAISETIQETQYF.

This chain joins TRBV9 and TRBJ2-7, with D perhaps matching TRBD2 (6 bases). The CDR3 totals 15 residues. CDR1 is SGDLS, CDR2 YYNGEE, per germline. Trimming left V 3 bases short and J 3 bases short, with 16 bases between. Written as DNA, the CDR3 is TGTGCCAGCAGCGCCCCCGGGGGAGATAACTACGAGCAGTACTTC. Its translation is CASSAPGGDNYEQYF.

This chain uses TRBV19 with TRBJ1-1, with 7 bases identical to TRBD1. J gave up 3 bases and V 8 bases, and 3 bases lay outside the gene matches. The V gene's germline CDR1 is LNHDA and CDR2 SQIVND (reference sequence). The CDR3 spans 12 residues. The CDR3 is CASLQGYTEAFF. For the CDR3, the DNA is TGTGCCAGTTTACAGGGGTACACTGAAGCTTTCTTT.

The chain couples TRBV2 to TRBJ2-1; TRBD2 agrees at 13 bases. This CDR3 region has 19 residues. The trim removed 4 bases at V and 0 bases at J, leaving 9 bases unmatched. Per germline, CDR1 SNHLY and CDR2 FYNNEI. The CDR3 here is CASSGTSGGGGSSYNEQFF. The CDR3 nucleotides are TGTGCCAGCAGTGGGACTAGCGGGGGCGGCGGTTCCTCCTACAATGAGCAGTTCTTC.